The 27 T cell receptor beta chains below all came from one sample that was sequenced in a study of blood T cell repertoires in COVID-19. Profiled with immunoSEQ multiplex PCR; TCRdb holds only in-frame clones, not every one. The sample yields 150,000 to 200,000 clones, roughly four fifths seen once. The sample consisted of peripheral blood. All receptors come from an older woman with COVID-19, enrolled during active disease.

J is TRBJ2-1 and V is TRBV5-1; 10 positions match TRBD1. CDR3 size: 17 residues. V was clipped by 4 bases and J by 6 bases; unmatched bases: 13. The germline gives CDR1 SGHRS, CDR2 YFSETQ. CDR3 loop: CASSLNTPGQGSNEQFF. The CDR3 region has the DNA TGCGCCAGCAGCCTCAATACACCGGGACAGGGGAGCAATGAGCAGTTCTTC.

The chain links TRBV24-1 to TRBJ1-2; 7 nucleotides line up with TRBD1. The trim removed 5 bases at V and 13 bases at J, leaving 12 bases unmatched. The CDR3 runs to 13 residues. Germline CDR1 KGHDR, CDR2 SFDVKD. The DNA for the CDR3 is TGTGCCACCAGTGCACCTGGGACAGACCTCGTCACCTTC. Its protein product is CATSAPGTDLVTF.

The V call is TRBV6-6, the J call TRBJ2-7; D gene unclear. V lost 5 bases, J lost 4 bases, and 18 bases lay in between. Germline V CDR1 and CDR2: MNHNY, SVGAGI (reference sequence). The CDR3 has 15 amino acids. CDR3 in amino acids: CASSPPATWAYEQYF. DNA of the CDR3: TGTGCCAGCAGTCCCCCAGCTACTTGGGCTTACGAGCAGTACTTC.

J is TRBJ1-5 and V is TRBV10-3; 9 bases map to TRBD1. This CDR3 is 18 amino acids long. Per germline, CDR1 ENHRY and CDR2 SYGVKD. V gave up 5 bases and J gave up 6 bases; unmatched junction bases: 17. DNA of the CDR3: TGTGCCATCAGTCGGGACGGACAGGGGTTCGGAGCAAGTCAGCCCCAGCATTTT. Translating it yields CAISRDGQGFGASQPQHF.

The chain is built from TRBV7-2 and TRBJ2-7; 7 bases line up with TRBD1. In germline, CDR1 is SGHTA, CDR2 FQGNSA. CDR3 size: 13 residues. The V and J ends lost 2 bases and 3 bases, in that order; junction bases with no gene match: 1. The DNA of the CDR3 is TGTGCCAGCAGCTTACACAGGGGCTACGAGCAGTACTTC. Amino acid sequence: CASSLHRGYEQYF.

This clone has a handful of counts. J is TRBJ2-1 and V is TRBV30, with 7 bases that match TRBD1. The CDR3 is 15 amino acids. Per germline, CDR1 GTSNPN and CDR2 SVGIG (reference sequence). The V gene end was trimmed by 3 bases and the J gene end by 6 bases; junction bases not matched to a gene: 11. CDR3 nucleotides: TGTGCCTGGAGGGACAGGATCAGGAAACCCAATGAGCAGTTCTTC. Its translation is CAWRDRIRKPNEQFF.

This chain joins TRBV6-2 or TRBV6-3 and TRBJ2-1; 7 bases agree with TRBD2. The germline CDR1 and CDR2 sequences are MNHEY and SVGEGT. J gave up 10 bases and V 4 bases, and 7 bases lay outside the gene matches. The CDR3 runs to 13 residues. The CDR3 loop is CASSSAGVREQFF. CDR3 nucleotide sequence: TGTGCCAGCAGTTCGGCGGGAGTTAGGGAGCAGTTCTTC.

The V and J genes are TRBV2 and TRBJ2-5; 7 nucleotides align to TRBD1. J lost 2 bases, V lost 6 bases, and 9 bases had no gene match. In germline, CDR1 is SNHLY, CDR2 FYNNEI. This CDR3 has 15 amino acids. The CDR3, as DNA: TGTGCCAGCAGGGCTCTGAACAGGGGTCAAGAGACCCAGTACTTC. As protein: CASRALNRGQETQYF. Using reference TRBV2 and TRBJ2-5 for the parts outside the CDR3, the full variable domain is EPEVTQTPSHQVTQMGQEVILRCVPISNHLYFYWYRQILGQKVEFLVSFYNNEISEKSEIFDDQFSVERPDGSNFTLKIRSTKLEDSAMYFCASRALNRGQETQYFGPGTRLLVL.

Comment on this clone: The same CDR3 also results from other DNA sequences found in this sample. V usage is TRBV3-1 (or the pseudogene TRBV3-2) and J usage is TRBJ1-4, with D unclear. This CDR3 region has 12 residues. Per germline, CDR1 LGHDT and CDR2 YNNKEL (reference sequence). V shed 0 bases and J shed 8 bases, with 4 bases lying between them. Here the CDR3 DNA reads TGTGCCAGCAGCCAAGAGAGGGAAAAACTGTTTTTT. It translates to CASSQEREKLFF.

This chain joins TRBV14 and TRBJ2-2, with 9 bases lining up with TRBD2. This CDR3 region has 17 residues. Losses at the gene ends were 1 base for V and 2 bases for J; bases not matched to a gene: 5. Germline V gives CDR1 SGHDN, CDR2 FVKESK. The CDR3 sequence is CASSQGRGRVNTGELFF. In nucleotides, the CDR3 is TGTGCCAGCAGCCAAGGGCGCGGGAGGGTAAACACCGGGGAGCTGTTTTTT.

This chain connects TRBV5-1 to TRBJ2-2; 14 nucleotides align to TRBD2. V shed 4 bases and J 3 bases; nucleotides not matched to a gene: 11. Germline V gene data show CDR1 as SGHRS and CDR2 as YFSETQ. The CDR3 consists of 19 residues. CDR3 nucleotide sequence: TGCGCCAGCAGCCTCCTCGGGGGGACTAGCGGGAGAGACACCGGGGAGCTGTTTTTT. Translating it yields CASSLLGGTSGRDTGELFF.

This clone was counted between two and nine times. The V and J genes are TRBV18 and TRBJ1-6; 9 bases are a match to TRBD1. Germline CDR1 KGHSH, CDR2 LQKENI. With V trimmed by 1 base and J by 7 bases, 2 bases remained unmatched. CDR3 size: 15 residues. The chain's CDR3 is CASSPLGQGNSPLHF. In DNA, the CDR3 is TGTGCCAGCTCACCACTGGGACAGGGAAATTCACCCCTCCACTTT.

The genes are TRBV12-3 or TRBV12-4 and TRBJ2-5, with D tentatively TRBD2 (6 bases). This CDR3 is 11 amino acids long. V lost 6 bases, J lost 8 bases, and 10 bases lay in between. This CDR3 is CASSLAGTQYF. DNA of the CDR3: TGTGCCAGCAGCCTTGCGGGAACCCAGTACTTC.

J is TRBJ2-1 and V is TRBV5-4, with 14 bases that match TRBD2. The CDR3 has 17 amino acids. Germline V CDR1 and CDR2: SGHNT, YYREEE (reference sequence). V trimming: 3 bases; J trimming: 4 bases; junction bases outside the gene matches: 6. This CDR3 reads CASSSGLAGGSYNEQFF. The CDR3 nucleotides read TGTGCCAGCAGCTCCGGACTAGCGGGAGGATCGTACAATGAGCAGTTCTTC.

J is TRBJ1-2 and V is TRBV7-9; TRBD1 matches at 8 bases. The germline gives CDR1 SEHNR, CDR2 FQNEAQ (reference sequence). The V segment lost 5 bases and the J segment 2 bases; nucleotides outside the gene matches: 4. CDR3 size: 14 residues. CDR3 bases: TGTGCCAGCAGCCCTCGGACAGGGAACTATGGCTACACCTTC. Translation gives CASSPRTGNYGYTF.

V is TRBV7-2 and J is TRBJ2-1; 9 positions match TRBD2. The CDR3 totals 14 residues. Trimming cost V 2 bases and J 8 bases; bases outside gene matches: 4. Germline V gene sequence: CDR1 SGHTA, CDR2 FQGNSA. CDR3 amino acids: CASSLTSGLDEQFF. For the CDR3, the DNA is TGTGCCAGCAGCTTAACTAGCGGGCTGGATGAGCAGTTCTTC.

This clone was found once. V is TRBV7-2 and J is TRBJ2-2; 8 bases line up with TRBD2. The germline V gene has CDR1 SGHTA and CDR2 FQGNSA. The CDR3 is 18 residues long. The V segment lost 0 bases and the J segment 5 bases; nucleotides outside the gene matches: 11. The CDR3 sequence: CASSLALPSGFVTGELFF. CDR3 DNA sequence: TGTGCCAGCAGCTTAGCGCTTCCTAGCGGGTTCGTAACCGGGGAGCTGTTTTTT.

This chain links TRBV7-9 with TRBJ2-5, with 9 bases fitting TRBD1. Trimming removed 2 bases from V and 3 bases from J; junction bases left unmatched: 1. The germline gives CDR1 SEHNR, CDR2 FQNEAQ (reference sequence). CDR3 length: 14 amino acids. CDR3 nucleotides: TGTGCCAGCAGCTTACGACAGGGGGAAGAGACCCAGTACTTC. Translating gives CASSLRQGEETQYF.

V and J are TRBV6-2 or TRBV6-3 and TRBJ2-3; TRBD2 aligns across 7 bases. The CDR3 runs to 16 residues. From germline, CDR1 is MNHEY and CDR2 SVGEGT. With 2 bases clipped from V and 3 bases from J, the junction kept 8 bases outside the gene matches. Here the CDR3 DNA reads TGTGCCAGCAGTTACCCTCCTGGGGGGGTGACAGATACGCAGTATTTT. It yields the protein CASSYPPGGVTDTQYF.

The CDR3 here is CSARNGEQFF. CDR3 DNA: TGCAGTGCTAGGAACGGGGAGCAGTTCTTC. This chain joins TRBV20-1 and TRBJ2-1; D ambiguous. The CDR3 has 10 residues. V was trimmed by 3 bases and J by 10 bases, leaving 7 bases between them. From germline, CDR1 is DFQATT and CDR2 SNEGSKA (reference sequence).

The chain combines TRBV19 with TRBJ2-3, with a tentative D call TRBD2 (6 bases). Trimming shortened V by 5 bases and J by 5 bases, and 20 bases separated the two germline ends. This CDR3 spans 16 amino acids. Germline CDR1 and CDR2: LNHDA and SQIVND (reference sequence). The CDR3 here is CASSRASVSLVDTQYF. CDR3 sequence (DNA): TGTGCCAGTAGTCGCGCTAGCGTTAGCTTGGTAGATACGCAGTATTTT.

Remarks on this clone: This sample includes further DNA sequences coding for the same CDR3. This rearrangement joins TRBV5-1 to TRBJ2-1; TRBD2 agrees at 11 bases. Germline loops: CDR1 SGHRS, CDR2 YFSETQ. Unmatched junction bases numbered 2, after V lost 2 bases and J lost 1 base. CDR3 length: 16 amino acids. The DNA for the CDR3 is TGCGCCAGCAGCTTCCTAGCGGGAGGATCCTACAATGAGCAGTTCTTC. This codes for CASSFLAGGSYNEQFF.

The DNA for the CDR3 is TGTGCCAGCAGTTTACAGAGGGACTATGGCTACACCTTC. Its protein is CASSLQRDYGYTF. The rearrangement uses TRBV28 and TRBJ1-2, with D uncertain. There are 13 residues in the CDR3. Germline V CDR1 and CDR2: MDHEN, SYDVKM. Trimming pared 2 bases from V and 3 bases from J, leaving 7 bases between.

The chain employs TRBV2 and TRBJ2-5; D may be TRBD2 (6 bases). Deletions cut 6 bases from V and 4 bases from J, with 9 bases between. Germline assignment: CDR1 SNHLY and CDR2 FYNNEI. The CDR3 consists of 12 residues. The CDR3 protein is CASSVGGETQYF. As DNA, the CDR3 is TGTGCCAGCAGCGTCGGGGGAGAGACCCAGTACTTC.

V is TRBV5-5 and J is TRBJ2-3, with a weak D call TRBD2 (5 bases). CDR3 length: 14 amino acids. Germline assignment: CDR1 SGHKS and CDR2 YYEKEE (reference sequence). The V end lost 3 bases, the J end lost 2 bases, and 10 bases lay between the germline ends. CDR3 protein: CASSSSQLTDTQYF. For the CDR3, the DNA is TGTGCCAGCAGCTCTAGCCAGCTCACAGATACGCAGTATTTT.

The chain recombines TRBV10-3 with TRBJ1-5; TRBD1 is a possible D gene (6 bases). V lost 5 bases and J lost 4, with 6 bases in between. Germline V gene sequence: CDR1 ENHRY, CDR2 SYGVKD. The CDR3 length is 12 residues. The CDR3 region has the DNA TGTGCCATCAGTCAGGGGAATCAGCCCCAGCATTTT. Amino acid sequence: CAISQGNQPQHF.

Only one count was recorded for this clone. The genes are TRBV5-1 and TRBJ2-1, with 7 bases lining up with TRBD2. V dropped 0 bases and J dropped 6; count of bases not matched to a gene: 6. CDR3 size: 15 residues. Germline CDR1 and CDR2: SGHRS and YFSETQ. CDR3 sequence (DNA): TGCGCCAGCAGCTTGGGCGGGGGACTAACCAATGAGCAGTTCTTC. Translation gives CASSLGGGLTNEQFF.